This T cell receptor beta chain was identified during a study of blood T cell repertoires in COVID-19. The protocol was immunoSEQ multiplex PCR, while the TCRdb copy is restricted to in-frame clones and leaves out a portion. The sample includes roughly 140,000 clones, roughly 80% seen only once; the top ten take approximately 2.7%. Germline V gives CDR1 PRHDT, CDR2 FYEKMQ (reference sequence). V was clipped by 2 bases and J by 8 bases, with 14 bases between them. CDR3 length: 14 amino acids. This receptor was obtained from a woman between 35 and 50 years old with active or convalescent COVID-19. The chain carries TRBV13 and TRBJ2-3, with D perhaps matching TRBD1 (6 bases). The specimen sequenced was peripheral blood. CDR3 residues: CASSLLVQGATQYF. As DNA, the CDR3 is TGTGCCAGCAGCTTACTGGTACAGGGAGCTACGCAGTATTTT. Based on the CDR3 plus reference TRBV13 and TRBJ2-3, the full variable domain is AAGVIQSPRHLIKEKRETATLKCYPIPRHDTVYWYQQGPGQDPQFLISFYEKMQSDKGSIPDRFSAQQFSDYHSELNMSSLELGDSALYFCASSLLVQGATQYFGPGTRLTVL.